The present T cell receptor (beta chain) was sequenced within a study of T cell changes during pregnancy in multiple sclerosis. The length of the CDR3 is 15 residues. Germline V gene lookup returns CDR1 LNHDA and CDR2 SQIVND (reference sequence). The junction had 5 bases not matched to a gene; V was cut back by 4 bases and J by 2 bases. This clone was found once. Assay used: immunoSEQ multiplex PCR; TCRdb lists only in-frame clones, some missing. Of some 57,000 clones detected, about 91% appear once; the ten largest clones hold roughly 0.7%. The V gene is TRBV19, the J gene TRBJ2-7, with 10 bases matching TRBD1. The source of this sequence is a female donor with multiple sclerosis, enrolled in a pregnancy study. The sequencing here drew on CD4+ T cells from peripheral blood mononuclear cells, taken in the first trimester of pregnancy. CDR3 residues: CASSTPGQGTYEQYF. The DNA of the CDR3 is TGTGCCAGTAGTACACCGGGACAGGGGACCTACGAGCAGTACTTC. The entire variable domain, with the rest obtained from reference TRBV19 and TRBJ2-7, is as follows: DGGITQSPKYLFRKEGQNVTLSCEQNLNHDAMYWYRQDPGQGLRLIYYSQIVNDFQKGDIAEGYSVSREKKESFPLTVTSAQKNPTAFYLCASSTPGQGTYEQYFGPGTRLTVT.